The 7 T cell receptor beta chains reported below all come from one sample, sequenced in a study of cytomegalovirus exposure and HLA in healthy donors. Use of 60 Vbeta and 13 Jbeta primers characterized the PCR. Using immunoSEQ multiplex PCR, the repertoire was profiled, and TCRdb retains in-frame clones only, with some absent. The sample has about 200,000 clones, 75% to 85% seen once. The sequenced material came from PBMCs. The receptors originated from a woman aged 40 to 50 in good health and CMV-seronegative.

The CDR3 region is CASSRDTGQGAGGAFF. CDR3 in DNA: TGTGCCAGCAGCCGCGACACCGGACAGGGGGCTGGCGGAGCTTTCTTT. The genes are TRBV28 and TRBJ1-1; 11 bases fit TRBD1. J lost 10 bases, V lost 6 bases, and 16 bases had no gene match. The CDR3 runs to 16 residues. Germline V gene data show CDR1 as MDHEN and CDR2 as SYDVKM.

This clone came up a few times. The V gene is TRBV30, the J gene TRBJ2-5; 11 bases map to TRBD2. This CDR3 region has 16 residues. The V gene end was trimmed by 6 bases and the J gene end by 5 bases; junction bases not matched to a gene: 14. CDR1 is GTSNPN, CDR2 SVGIG, per germline (reference sequence). As DNA, the CDR3 is TGTGCCTGTCGTGATGGTAGCGGGAGGGAGGGGGAGACCCAGTACTTC. It codes for CACRDGSGREGETQYF.

V gene TRBV19 combines with J gene TRBJ1-2; D is uncertain. There are 13 residues in the CDR3. Trimming pared 9 bases from V and 4 bases from J, leaving 15 bases between. Looked up from germline, CDR1 is LNHDA and CDR2 is SQIVND (reference sequence). The chain's CDR3 is CASRNRETYGYTF. The CDR3 coding sequence is TGTGCCAGCAGAAACCGGGAAACCTATGGCTACACCTTC. The complete variable domain, with remaining parts taken from reference TRBV19 and TRBJ1-2, reads DGGITQSPKYLFRKEGQNVTLSCEQNLNHDAMYWYRQDPGQGLRLIYYSQIVNDFQKGDIAEGYSVSREKKESFPLTVTSAQKNPTAFYLCASRNRETYGYTFGSGTRLTVV.

The gene calls are TRBV4-1 and TRBJ2-1; 10 nucleotides align to TRBD2. CDR1 and CDR2 (germline): MGHRA, YSYEKL. The CDR3 has 16 amino acids. J lost 2 bases, V lost 4 bases, and 5 bases had no gene match. The CDR3, as DNA: TGCGCCAGCAGCCTAAATAGCGGGAGGACCTACAATGAGCAGTTCTTC. As protein: CASSLNSGRTYNEQFF.

This chain connects TRBV30 to TRBJ2-7; TRBD2 might be the D (6 bases). This CDR3 contains 13 residues. Trimming took 4 bases from V and 5 from J, leaving 15 bases between them. CDR1 is GTSNPN and CDR2 is SVGIG in the germline V gene (reference sequence). As DNA, the CDR3 is TGTGCCTGGACCGGGACTCCACCACACGAGCAGTACTTC. This encodes CAWTGTPPHEQYF.

The chain carries TRBV7-6 and TRBJ2-1; TRBD2 matches 10 bases. The V segment lost 5 bases and the J segment 7 bases; nucleotides outside the gene matches: 8. Per germline, CDR1 SGHVS and CDR2 FNYEAQ. This CDR3 is built from 15 residues. The CDR3 reads CASSQIAGGFNEQFF. CDR3 sequence (DNA): TGTGCCAGCAGCCAGATAGCGGGAGGCTTTAATGAGCAGTTCTTC.

The V gene is TRBV25-1, the J gene TRBJ1-1, with unresolved D. The CDR3 is made up of 13 amino acids. Germline assignment: CDR1 MGHDK and CDR2 SYGVNS. V was shortened by 3 bases and J by 2 bases, with 7 bases between the two germline ends. In DNA form, the CDR3 reads TGTGCCAGCAGTGACCACACAAACACTGAAGCTTTCTTT. It yields the protein CASSDHTNTEAFF.